This T cell receptor (beta chain) was captured by sequencing in a study of blood T cell repertoires in COVID-19. Study-level information: Sites across the United States, Italy and Spain contributed samples from acute and convalescent COVID-19. From T cells, B-cell-depleted T cells, or PBMCs came the material, which was cDNA or gDNA.

Germline-derived CDR1 and CDR2 are MNHEY and SVGAGI. V was clipped by 5 bases and J by 2 bases, with 3 bases between them. This CDR3 spans 11 amino acids. Measured with immunoSEQ multiplex PCR; TCRdb has only the in-frame clones, and not every one. The data hold approximately 160,000 clones, with about three quarters observed a single time. This chain uses TRBV6-5 with TRBJ1-1; the D is unclear. The sequencing sample was made of peripheral blood. This receptor was taken from a man between 70 and 80 years old with acute or convalescent COVID-19. CDR3 in DNA: TGTGCCAGCAGTCATAACACTGAAGCTTTCTTT. The encoded protein is CASSHNTEAFF.